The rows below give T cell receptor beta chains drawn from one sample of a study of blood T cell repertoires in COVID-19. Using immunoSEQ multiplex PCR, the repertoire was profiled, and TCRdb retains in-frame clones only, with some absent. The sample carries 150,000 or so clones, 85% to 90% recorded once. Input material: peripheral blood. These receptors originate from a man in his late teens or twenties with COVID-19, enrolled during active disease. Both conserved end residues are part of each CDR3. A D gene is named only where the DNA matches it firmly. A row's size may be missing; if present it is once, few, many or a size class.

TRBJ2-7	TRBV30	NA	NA	TGTGCCTGGAGTGAGGGGGTCGAGCAGTACTTC	CAWSEGVEQYF
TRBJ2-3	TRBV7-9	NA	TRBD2	TGTGCCAGCAGGGACCAAGCGGGGAGCACAGATACGCAGTATTTT	CASRDQAGSTDTQYF
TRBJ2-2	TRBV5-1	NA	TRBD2	TGCGCCAGCAGTTTTCCGGGACTAGCGGGAGTTAGCACCGGGGAGCTGTTTTTT	CASSFPGLAGVSTGELFF
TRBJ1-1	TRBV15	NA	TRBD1	TGTGCCACCAGCAGAGCCGGGACAGCGTACACTGAAGCTTTCTTT	CATSRAGTAYTEAFF
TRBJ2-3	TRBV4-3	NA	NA	TGCGCCAGCAGCCAAGGGACAAGCACCACAGATACGCAGTATTTT	CASSQGTSTTDTQYF
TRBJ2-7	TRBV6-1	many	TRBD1	TGTGCCAGCAGTGAAGCAGGGGGACAGTCCCTCTACGAGCAGTACTTC	CASSEAGGQSLYEQYF
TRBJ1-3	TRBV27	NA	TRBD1	TGTGCCAGCAGTCCACAGGGGGCCTCTGGAAACACCATATATTTT	CASSPQGASGNTIYF
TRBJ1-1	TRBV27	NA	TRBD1	TGTGCCAGCAGTCCCCGGACAGGTGAAGACACTGAAGCTTTCTTT	CASSPRTGEDTEAFF
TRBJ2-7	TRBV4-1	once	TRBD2	TGCGCCAGCAGCCCGGAGGTAGCGGGAGGTTCCTACGAGCAGTACTTC	CASSPEVAGGSYEQYF
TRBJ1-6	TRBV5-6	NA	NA	TGTGCCAGCAGCTTGATCGGGAGAAGGGGTTCACCCCTCCACTTT	CASSLIGRRGSPLHF
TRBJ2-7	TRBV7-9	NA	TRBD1	TGTGCCAGCAGCTCGGGACAGGGGGCTAGGGGTGTCGAGCAGTACTTC	CASSSGQGARGVEQYF
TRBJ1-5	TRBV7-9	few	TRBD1	TGTGCCAGCAGCTCGACAGGGAATAGCAATCAGCCCCAGCATTTT	CASSSTGNSNQPQHF
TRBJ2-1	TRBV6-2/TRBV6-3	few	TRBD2	TGTGCCAGCAGTGTAACTAGCGATGGGCAAGCTGAGCAGTTCTTC	CASSVTSDGQAEQFF
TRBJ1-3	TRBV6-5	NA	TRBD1	TGTGCCAGCAGTTACGCGACAGGGGTTGGAAACACCATATATTTT	CASSYATGVGNTIYF
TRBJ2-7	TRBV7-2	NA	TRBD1	TGTGCCAGCAGCCCAAGGACAGGGTTCTCCTACGAGCAGTACTTC	CASSPRTGFSYEQYF
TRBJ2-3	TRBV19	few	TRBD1	TGTGCCAGTAGTATCGGGACAGGGGGAAGCACAGATACGCAGTATTTT	CASSIGTGGSTDTQYF
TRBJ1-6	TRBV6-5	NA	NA	TGTGCCAGCGGCCTTGGGGGGGCGAATTTCTCACCCCTCCACTTT	CASGLGGANFSPLHF
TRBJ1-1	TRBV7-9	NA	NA	TGTGCCAGCAGCCAAGTAAGCCTTCCCGAAGCTTTCTTT	CASSQVSLPEAFF
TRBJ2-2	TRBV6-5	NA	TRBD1	TGTGCCAGCAGCAATCCGGGACAGGGGGCCGGGGAGCTGTTTTTT	CASSNPGQGAGELFF
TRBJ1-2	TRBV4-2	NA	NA	TGTGCCAGCAGCCAAGGTACAGGGATCCCACGGTATGGCTACACCTTC	CASSQGTGIPRYGYTF
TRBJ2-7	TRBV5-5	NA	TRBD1	TGTGCCAGCAGCGTCCGGACAGGGATGTCCAGCGTCTACGAGCAGTACTTC	CASSVRTGMSSVYEQYF
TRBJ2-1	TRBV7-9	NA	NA	TGTGCCAGCAGCTTAGGATTCGGGGAAGGGAGCTCCTACAATGAGCAGTTCTTC	CASSLGFGEGSSYNEQFF
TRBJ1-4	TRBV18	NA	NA	TGTGCCAGCTCACCAACGAGTGCTGCGGCTAATGAAAAACTGTTTTTT	CASSPTSAAANEKLFF
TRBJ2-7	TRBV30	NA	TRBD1	TGTGCCTGGAGTGTACCCCTCCCGGGACAGGGGGCCTACGAGCAGTACTTC	CAWSVPLPGQGAYEQYF
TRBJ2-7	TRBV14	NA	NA	TGTGCCAGCAGCCAAGGCCACAGGACAGCTTCCTACGAGCAGTACTTC	CASSQGHRTASYEQYF
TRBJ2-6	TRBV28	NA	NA	TGTGCCAGCAGTTTGAGGAGAGGGCTGGGTGGGGCCAACGTCCTGACTTTC	CASSLRRGLGGANVLTF
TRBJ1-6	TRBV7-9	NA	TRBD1	TGTGCCAGCAGTCCTCCGGGACAGTATTCACCCCTCCACTTT	CASSPPGQYSPLHF
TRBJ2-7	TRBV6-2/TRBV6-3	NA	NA	TGTGCCAGCAGCCACGGTGGCGAGCAGTACTTC	CASSHGGEQYF
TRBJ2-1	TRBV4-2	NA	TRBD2	TGTGCCAGCAGCCAAGGAGCGGGGCCTTACAATGAGCAGTTCTTC	CASSQGAGPYNEQFF
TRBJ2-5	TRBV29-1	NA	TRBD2	TGCAGCGTTGGGGAGGGGTCCCAAGGGGCCCAGTACTTC	CSVGEGSQGAQYF
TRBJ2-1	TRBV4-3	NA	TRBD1	TGCGCCAGCAGCCTTCGTACAGGGACAGGCTACAATGAGCAGTTCTTC	CASSLRTGTGYNEQFF
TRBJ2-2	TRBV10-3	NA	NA	TGTGCCATCCCCGGCAGGGCCGCGAACACCGGGGAGCTGTTTTTT	CAIPGRAANTGELFF
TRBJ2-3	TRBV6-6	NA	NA	TGTGCCTTACACCGGGGGTCTAGCACAGATACGCAGTATTTT	CALHRGSSTDTQYF
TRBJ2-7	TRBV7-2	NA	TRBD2	TGTGCCAGCAGCGCCCAATCTAGCGGGAGTTCCTACGAGCAGTACTTC	CASSAQSSGSSYEQYF
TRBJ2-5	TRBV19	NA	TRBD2	TGTGCCAGTAGTATAGGTGCTAGCGGGAGAGAGACCCAGTACTTC	CASSIGASGRETQYF
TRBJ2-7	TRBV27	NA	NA	TGTGCCAGCAGTTTAGACCAGAGGAGCTCCTACGAGCAGTACTTC	CASSLDQRSSYEQYF
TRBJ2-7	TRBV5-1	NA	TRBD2	TGCGCCAGCAGCTTGGTCTCGGGACTACCCTCCGAGCAGTACTTC	CASSLVSGLPSEQYF
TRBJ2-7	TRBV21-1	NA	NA	TGTGCCAGCAGCACGAAAGGGGGCATGAGCTCCTACGAGCAGTACTTC	CASSTKGGMSSYEQYF
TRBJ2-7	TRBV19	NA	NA	TGTGCCAGCGGACAGACCTACGAGCAGTACTTC	CASGQTYEQYF
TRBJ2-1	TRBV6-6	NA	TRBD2	TGTGCCAGCAGTTATAGTTGGGGAGGGTCCTACAATGAGCAGTTCTTC	CASSYSWGGSYNEQFF
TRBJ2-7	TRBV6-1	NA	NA	TGTGCCAGCAGTGACCGGGTCAGGGCTTCCTACGAGCAGTACTTC	CASSDRVRASYEQYF
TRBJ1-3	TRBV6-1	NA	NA	TGTGCCAGCAGTGAAGCCCCTGTCCTAAGCTCTGGAAACACCATATATTTT	CASSEAPVLSSGNTIYF
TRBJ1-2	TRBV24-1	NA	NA	TGTGCCACCAGTGATTGGGGCATCTACACCTTC	CATSDWGIYTF
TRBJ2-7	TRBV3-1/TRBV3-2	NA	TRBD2	TGTGCCAGCAGCCAAGCTTTACTAGCGGGAGTCGAGCAGTACTTC	CASSQALLAGVEQYF
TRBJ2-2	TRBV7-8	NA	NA	TGTGCCAGCGTAGGAGGCACCACCGGGGAGCTGTTTTTT	CASVGGTTGELFF
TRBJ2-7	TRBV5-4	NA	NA	TGTGCCAGCAGTGACGAGGACTCCTACGAGCAGTACTTC	CASSDEDSYEQYF